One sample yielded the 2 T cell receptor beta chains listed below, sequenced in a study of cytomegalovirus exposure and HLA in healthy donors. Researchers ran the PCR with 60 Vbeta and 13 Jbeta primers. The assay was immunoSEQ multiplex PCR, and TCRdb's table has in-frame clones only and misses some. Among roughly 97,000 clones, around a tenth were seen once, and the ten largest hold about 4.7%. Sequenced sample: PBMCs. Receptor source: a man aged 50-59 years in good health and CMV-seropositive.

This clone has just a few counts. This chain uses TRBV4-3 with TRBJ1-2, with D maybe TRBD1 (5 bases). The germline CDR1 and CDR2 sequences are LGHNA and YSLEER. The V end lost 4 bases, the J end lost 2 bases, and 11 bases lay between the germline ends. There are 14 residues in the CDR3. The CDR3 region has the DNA TGCGCCAGCAGCCCCGACAGCTACAACTATGGCTACACCTTC. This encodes CASSPDSYNYGYTF.

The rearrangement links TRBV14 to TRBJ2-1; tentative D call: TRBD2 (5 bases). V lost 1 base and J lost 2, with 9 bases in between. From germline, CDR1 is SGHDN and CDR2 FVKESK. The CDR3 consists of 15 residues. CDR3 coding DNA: TGTGCCAGCAGCCAAGGGGGAGCCCCCTACAATGAGCAGTTCTTC. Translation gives CASSQGGAPYNEQFF.